This TCR beta chain was identified during a study of cytomegalovirus exposure and HLA in healthy donors. Germline CDR1 SGHRS, CDR2 YFSETQ. With V trimmed by 0 bases and J by 2 bases, 2 bases remained unmatched. CDR3 size: 15 residues. General study points: The classifier reportedly diagnosed cytomegalovirus status with high specificity and sensitivity.

Turning to this clone: Its antigen is unidentified.

Clones were sequenced by immunoSEQ multiplex PCR, and TCRdb holds only the in-frame ones, with some missing. The table includes approximately 150,000 clones, approximately 86% detected once. Sample: PBMCs. The chain has TRBV5-1 and TRBJ2-5; TRBD2 aligns across 9 bases. The receptor comes from a man in his late teens or twenties in good health and CMV-seropositive. The CDR3: CASSLELAGQETQYF. In DNA, the CDR3 is TGCGCCAGCAGCTTGGAGCTAGCGGGGCAAGAGACCCAGTACTTC.